A single sample gave rise to the 2 T cell receptor beta chains below, sequenced in a study of blood T cell repertoires in COVID-19. This table comes from immunoSEQ multiplex PCR, and its TCRdb copy is limited to in-frame clones, with some not included. The sample has 130,000 or so clones; around 89% are singletons. Source material: peripheral blood. The receptors were gathered from a human donor in a cohort sampled during active COVID-19.

The rearrangement links TRBV28 to TRBJ2-3; the D gene is possibly TRBD1 (7 bases). V was shortened by 10 bases and J by 1 base, with 15 bases between the two germline ends. The CDR3 is 14 amino acids. Germline V CDR1 and CDR2: MDHEN, SYDVKM. The CDR3 nucleotides are TGTGCCATCACCAGGGGGGCGGGCACAGATACGCAGTATTTT. Translation: CAITRGAGTDTQYF.

The chain links TRBV9 to TRBJ2-1; 12 bases map to TRBD2. Trimming took 4 bases from V and 0 from J; bases not matched to a gene: 8. This CDR3 has 18 residues. The germline V gene encodes CDR1 SGDLS and CDR2 YYNGEE. Here the CDR3 DNA reads TGTGCCAGCAGCCCTACGACTAGCGGGAGTAGCTCCTACAATGAGCAGTTCTTC. It codes for CASSPTTSGSSSYNEQFF.